The clone carrying this T cell receptor (beta chain) has a single count. This CDR3 is 16 amino acids long. Germline CDR1 reads LGHDT; CDR2 reads YNNKEL (reference sequence). The V end was cut by 1 base, the J end by 5 bases, with 17 bases between. Each CDR3 protein is one row after TCRdb ran MiXCR on the RT-PCR reads. This table has almost 700,000 distinct CDR3 sequences, over 12% appearing once. The chain links TRBV3-1 to TRBJ1-2; D unclear. The TCR was taken from a female donor in good health, serving as a healthy control. Sequencing input: memory CD4+ T cells from blood. This CDR3 is CASSQGSHTLGYGYTF. In nucleotides, the CDR3 is TGTGCCAGCAGCCAAGGAAGCCATACGTTGGGGTATGGCTACACCTTC.